This is a list of T cell receptor beta chains from one sample in a study of blood T cell repertoires in COVID-19. TCRdb's table, derived via immunoSEQ multiplex PCR, lists solely in-frame clones and lacks some. The data contain tens of thousands of clones, about three quarters of them singletons. The sequenced sample consisted of peripheral blood. The receptor source for this set is a man under 40 with COVID-19, enrolled during active disease. CDR3s include the opening cysteine and the closing phenylalanine or tryptophan. Fields, in order: D gene, V gene, J gene, clone size, CDR3 DNA, CDR3 protein. The D gene is left open where the match is weak. The listing skips clone size in some rows; elsewhere it reads once, few, many or a size class.

d_call: .
v_call: TRBV5-5
j_call: TRBJ1-6
clone_size: .
cdr3_nt: TGTGCCAGCAGCTTGGATCCAGGGGTAGGATCACCCCTCCACTTT
cdr3_aa: CASSLDPGVGSPLHF

d_call: .
v_call: TRBV2
j_call: TRBJ1-5
clone_size: .
cdr3_nt: TGTGCCAGCACCCAACAGGGAAGCAATCAGCCCCAGCATTTT
cdr3_aa: CASTQQGSNQPQHF

d_call: TRBD1
v_call: TRBV2
j_call: TRBJ2-2
clone_size: .
cdr3_nt: TGTGCCAGCTGGCCGGGACAGGGTTTTGCCGGGGAGCTGTTTTTT
cdr3_aa: CASWPGQGFAGELFF

d_call: .
v_call: TRBV5-1
j_call: TRBJ1-4
clone_size: .
cdr3_nt: TGCGCCAGCAGCTCCCTGGACAGTAATGAAAAACTGTTTTTT
cdr3_aa: CASSSLDSNEKLFF

d_call: TRBD1
v_call: TRBV6-6
j_call: TRBJ1-3
clone_size: few
cdr3_nt: TGTGCCAGCAGTAACAGGGGTATTGGAAACACCATATATTTT
cdr3_aa: CASSNRGIGNTIYF

d_call: TRBD1
v_call: TRBV11-3
j_call: TRBJ2-7
clone_size: once
cdr3_nt: TGTGCCAGCAGCTTGAGACAGGGGGCGCAGGAGCAGTACTTC
cdr3_aa: CASSLRQGAQEQYF

d_call: .
v_call: TRBV9
j_call: TRBJ2-1
clone_size: .
cdr3_nt: TGTGCCAGCAGCGTAGATCGGTGGGTAGCTAGCGATGAGCAGTTCTTC
cdr3_aa: CASSVDRWVASDEQFF

d_call: TRBD1
v_call: TRBV13
j_call: TRBJ2-7
clone_size: .
cdr3_nt: TGTGCCAGCAGCTTAGTGGGACAGGGTAACCACTACGAGCAGTACTTC
cdr3_aa: CASSLVGQGNHYEQYF

d_call: TRBD1
v_call: TRBV19
j_call: TRBJ1-1
clone_size: few
cdr3_nt: TGTGCCAGTAGTATATACCAGGGACAGATCATGAACACTGAAGCTTTCTTT
cdr3_aa: CASSIYQGQIMNTEAFF

d_call: .
v_call: TRBV28
j_call: TRBJ2-7
clone_size: .
cdr3_nt: TGTGCCAGCAGGGGGGTTGGCGGGACCTACGAGCAGTACTTC
cdr3_aa: CASRGVGGTYEQYF

d_call: TRBD1
v_call: TRBV2
j_call: TRBJ2-1
clone_size: once
cdr3_nt: TGTGCCAGCACCGATAGGGGACAGGGTGGGAATGAGCAGTTCTTC
cdr3_aa: CASTDRGQGGNEQFF

d_call: TRBD1
v_call: TRBV2
j_call: TRBJ2-2
clone_size: few
cdr3_nt: TGTGCCAGCAGTGAAAGGGGACAGGCCGAGGCGTCCGGGGAGCTGTTTTTT
cdr3_aa: CASSERGQAEASGELFF

d_call: TRBD1
v_call: TRBV7-3
j_call: TRBJ2-3
clone_size: .
cdr3_nt: TGTGCCAGCAGCAAAGGGGGCGAAAGGTCCACAGATACGCAGTATTTT
cdr3_aa: CASSKGGERSTDTQYF

d_call: .
v_call: TRBV5-1
j_call: TRBJ1-1
clone_size: .
cdr3_nt: TGCGCCAGCAGCCACCAGGCAGGGTTGGACACTGAAGCTTTCTTT
cdr3_aa: CASSHQAGLDTEAFF

d_call: .
v_call: TRBV18
j_call: TRBJ2-1
clone_size: .
cdr3_nt: TGTGCCAGCTCGCCGGACTTAACTTCCTACAATGAGCAGTTCTTC
cdr3_aa: CASSPDLTSYNEQFF

d_call: .
v_call: TRBV28
j_call: TRBJ2-1
clone_size: .
cdr3_nt: TGTGCCAGCAGTTTTCCCCCCATGGAGCGTAGAGGTCTCAATGAGCAGTTCTTC
cdr3_aa: CASSFPPMERRGLNEQFF

d_call: .
v_call: TRBV12-3/TRBV12-4
j_call: TRBJ1-6
clone_size: .
cdr3_nt: TGTGCCAGCAGCCGGGAGGGCTCACCCCTCCACTTT
cdr3_aa: CASSREGSPLHF

d_call: TRBD1
v_call: TRBV7-3
j_call: TRBJ2-2
clone_size: .
cdr3_nt: TGTGCCAGCAGACAGGGGGCGAACACCGGGGAGCTGTTTTTT
cdr3_aa: CASRQGANTGELFF

d_call: .
v_call: TRBV3-1/TRBV3-2
j_call: TRBJ2-1
clone_size: .
cdr3_nt: TGTGCCAGCAGCCAAGAAGGAGCCTACAATGAGCAGTTCTTC
cdr3_aa: CASSQEGAYNEQFF

d_call: .
v_call: TRBV5-4
j_call: TRBJ2-3
clone_size: .
cdr3_nt: TGTGCCAGCAGCCCCCAAGGAGGACCGAGCACAGATACGCAGTATTTT
cdr3_aa: CASSPQGGPSTDTQYF

d_call: .
v_call: TRBV6-5
j_call: TRBJ2-5
clone_size: .
cdr3_nt: TGTGCCAGCAGTTACTGGAGGGAGACCCAGTACTTC
cdr3_aa: CASSYWRETQYF

d_call: TRBD1
v_call: TRBV10-3
j_call: TRBJ1-1
clone_size: .
cdr3_nt: TGTGCCATCAGTGAAACGAGGGGGCACACTGAAGCTTTCTTT
cdr3_aa: CAISETRGHTEAFF

d_call: TRBD1
v_call: TRBV7-2
j_call: TRBJ2-7
clone_size: .
cdr3_nt: TGTGCCAGCAGCTCCGCGGACAGGGCGAGCGAGCAGTACTTC
cdr3_aa: CASSSADRASEQYF

d_call: TRBD1
v_call: TRBV19
j_call: TRBJ1-4
clone_size: .
cdr3_nt: TGTGCCAGTAGTATGACAGGGTATACGAATGAAAAACTGTTTTTT
cdr3_aa: CASSMTGYTNEKLFF

d_call: TRBD1
v_call: TRBV11-2
j_call: TRBJ2-7
clone_size: .
cdr3_nt: TGTGCCAGCAGCTCACTAAGCCCGACAGGGCTTACCTACCCCTACGAGCAGTACTTC
cdr3_aa: CASSSLSPTGLTYPYEQYF

d_call: .
v_call: TRBV2
j_call: TRBJ2-7
clone_size: .
cdr3_nt: TGTGCCAGCAGCCGACGGGACACACCGATTTACGAGCAGTACTTC
cdr3_aa: CASSRRDTPIYEQYF

d_call: .
v_call: TRBV6-6
j_call: TRBJ2-7
clone_size: .
cdr3_nt: TGTGCCAGCAGTTTCCTCGGGGCCTACGAGCAGTACTTC
cdr3_aa: CASSFLGAYEQYF

d_call: .
v_call: TRBV7-2
j_call: TRBJ2-1
clone_size: .
cdr3_nt: TGTGCCAGCAGCCCAAGGAACAGGGAGCAGTTCTTC
cdr3_aa: CASSPRNREQFF

d_call: TRBD2
v_call: TRBV6-5
j_call: TRBJ2-1
clone_size: few
cdr3_nt: TGTGCCAGCAGTCTGCTAGCGGGAGGGTACAATGAGCAGTTCTTC
cdr3_aa: CASSLLAGGYNEQFF

d_call: TRBD1
v_call: TRBV4-1
j_call: TRBJ1-4
clone_size: .
cdr3_nt: TGCGCCAGCAGCCTTCAGGGGGCAGGCGAAAAACTGTTTTTT
cdr3_aa: CASSLQGAGEKLFF

d_call: TRBD2
v_call: TRBV28
j_call: TRBJ2-1
clone_size: .
cdr3_nt: TGTGCCAGCAGTGAGACTAGCGGGAGATACAATGAGCAGTTCTTC
cdr3_aa: CASSETSGRYNEQFF

d_call: .
v_call: TRBV6-5
j_call: TRBJ2-2
clone_size: .
cdr3_nt: TGTGCCAGCAGGGAGCTCGGCGGGGAGCTGTTTTTT
cdr3_aa: CASRELGGELFF

d_call: .
v_call: TRBV10-3
j_call: TRBJ1-1
clone_size: .
cdr3_nt: TGTGCCATCAGTGAGCGGGAAACCCTGAACACTGAAGCTTTCTTT
cdr3_aa: CAISERETLNTEAFF

d_call: .
v_call: TRBV24-1
j_call: TRBJ2-7
clone_size: few
cdr3_nt: TGTGCCACCAGGACGGACAGCTACGAGCAGTACTTC
cdr3_aa: CATRTDSYEQYF

d_call: .
v_call: TRBV21-1
j_call: TRBJ2-1
clone_size: .
cdr3_nt: TGTGCCAGCAGCAATGGTCCTAGCGGGCACCATTACAATGAGCAGTTCTTC
cdr3_aa: CASSNGPSGHHYNEQFF

d_call: .
v_call: TRBV5-6
j_call: TRBJ2-7
clone_size: .
cdr3_nt: TGTGCCAGCAGCCCAACCCCGGTCTCCTACGAGCAGTACTTC
cdr3_aa: CASSPTPVSYEQYF

d_call: .
v_call: TRBV2
j_call: TRBJ1-2
clone_size: .
cdr3_nt: TGTGCCAGCAGCGCCGCGTTCTATGGCTACACCTTC
cdr3_aa: CASSAAFYGYTF

d_call: TRBD1
v_call: TRBV5-1
j_call: TRBJ2-5
clone_size: .
cdr3_nt: TGCGCCAGCAGCAAGGGACAGGGGAAGGAGACCCAGTACTTC
cdr3_aa: CASSKGQGKETQYF

d_call: .
v_call: TRBV7-9
j_call: TRBJ2-7
clone_size: .
cdr3_nt: TGTGCCAGCAGCTTACAGGAGGGGAACGAGCAGTACTTC
cdr3_aa: CASSLQEGNEQYF

d_call: .
v_call: TRBV28
j_call: TRBJ1-5
clone_size: .
cdr3_nt: TGTGCCAGCTCCTACCTCGCCGGGGGAGGAAATCAGCCCCAGCATTTT
cdr3_aa: CASSYLAGGGNQPQHF

d_call: .
v_call: TRBV5-1
j_call: TRBJ2-7
clone_size: .
cdr3_nt: TGCGCCAGCAGCTCGGGGGTCGGCTACGAGCAGTACTTC
cdr3_aa: CASSSGVGYEQYF

d_call: .
v_call: TRBV19
j_call: TRBJ2-7
clone_size: once
cdr3_nt: TGTGCCAGTAGTCCCTCCACGGTCTCCCTGCCCCTCGAGCAGTACTTC
cdr3_aa: CASSPSTVSLPLEQYF

d_call: .
v_call: TRBV28
j_call: TRBJ1-6
clone_size: .
cdr3_nt: TGTGCCAGCAGTTTCGCGGACCTTGGAGGTAATTCACCCCTCCACTTT
cdr3_aa: CASSFADLGGNSPLHF

d_call: .
v_call: TRBV18
j_call: TRBJ1-3
clone_size: .
cdr3_nt: TGTGCCAGCTCACGCAGTATTGGCTCTGGAAACACCATATATTTT
cdr3_aa: CASSRSIGSGNTIYF

d_call: .
v_call: TRBV19
j_call: TRBJ2-7
clone_size: .
cdr3_nt: TGTGCCAGTAGTATTGGTTCAGGGGCCTACGAGCAGTACTTC
cdr3_aa: CASSIGSGAYEQYF

d_call: .
v_call: TRBV7-2
j_call: TRBJ2-5
clone_size: .
cdr3_nt: TGTGCCAGCAGCTTATACGGTGAAGAGACCCAGTACTTC
cdr3_aa: CASSLYGEETQYF

d_call: .
v_call: TRBV30
j_call: TRBJ2-1
clone_size: .
cdr3_nt: TGTGCCTGGAGTCGGAGCTACAATGAGCAGTTCTTC
cdr3_aa: CAWSRSYNEQFF

d_call: .
v_call: TRBV20-1
j_call: TRBJ1-1
clone_size: .
cdr3_nt: TGCAGTGCTATCTGGAACACTGAAGCTTTCTTT
cdr3_aa: CSAIWNTEAFF